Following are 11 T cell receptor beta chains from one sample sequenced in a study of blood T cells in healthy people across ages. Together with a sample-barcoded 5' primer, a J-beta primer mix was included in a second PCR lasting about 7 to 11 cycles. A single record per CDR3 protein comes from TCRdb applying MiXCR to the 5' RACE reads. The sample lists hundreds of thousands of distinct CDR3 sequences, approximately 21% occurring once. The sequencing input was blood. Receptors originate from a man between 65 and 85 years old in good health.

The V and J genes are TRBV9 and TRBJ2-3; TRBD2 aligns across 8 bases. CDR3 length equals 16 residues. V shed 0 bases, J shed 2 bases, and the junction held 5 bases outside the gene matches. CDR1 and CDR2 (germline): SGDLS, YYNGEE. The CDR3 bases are TGTGCCAGCAGCGTAGGGGCTAGCGGGTTCACAGATACGCAGTATTTT. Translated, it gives CASSVGASGFTDTQYF.

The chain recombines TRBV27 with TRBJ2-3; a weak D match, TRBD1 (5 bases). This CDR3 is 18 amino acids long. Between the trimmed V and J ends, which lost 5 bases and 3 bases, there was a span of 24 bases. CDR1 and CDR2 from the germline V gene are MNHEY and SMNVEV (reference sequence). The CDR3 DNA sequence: TGTGCCAGCAGTCTATATCAGATCCGGACGGACAAAACAGATACGCAGTATTTT. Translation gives CASSLYQIRTDKTDTQYF.

This chain's CDR3 is CASNQGAGVHEKLFF. DNA of the CDR3: TGTGCCAGCAACCAGGGGGCAGGGGTTCATGAAAAACTGTTTTTT. The J gene is TRBJ1-4, the V gene TRBV12-3 or TRBV12-4; 8 positions agree with TRBD1. Trimming removed 7 bases from V and 6 bases from J; junction bases left unmatched: 10. This CDR3 has 15 amino acids.

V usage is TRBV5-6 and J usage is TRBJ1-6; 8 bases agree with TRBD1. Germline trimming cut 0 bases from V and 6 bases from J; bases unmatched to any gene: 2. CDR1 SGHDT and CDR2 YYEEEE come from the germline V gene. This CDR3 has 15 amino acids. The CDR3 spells CASSLATGGNSPLHF. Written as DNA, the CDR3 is TGTGCCAGCAGCTTGGCCACAGGGGGTAATTCACCCCTCCACTTT.

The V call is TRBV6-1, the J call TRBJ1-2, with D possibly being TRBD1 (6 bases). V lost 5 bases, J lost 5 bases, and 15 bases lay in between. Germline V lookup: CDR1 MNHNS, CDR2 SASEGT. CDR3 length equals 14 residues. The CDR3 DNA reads TGTGCCAGCAGTCCGACAGGTCCCGCATATGGCTACACCTTC. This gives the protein CASSPTGPAYGYTF.

This CDR3 reads CASSQGTSGAETQYF. DNA of the CDR3: TGTGCCAGCAGCCAAGGGACTAGCGGGGCCGAGACCCAGTACTTC. The gene calls are TRBV7-6 and TRBJ2-5, with 13 nucleotides matching TRBD2. This CDR3 comprises 15 residues. CDR1 SGHVS and CDR2 FNYEAQ come from the germline V gene. The trim removed 5 bases at V and 5 bases at J, leaving 5 bases unmatched.

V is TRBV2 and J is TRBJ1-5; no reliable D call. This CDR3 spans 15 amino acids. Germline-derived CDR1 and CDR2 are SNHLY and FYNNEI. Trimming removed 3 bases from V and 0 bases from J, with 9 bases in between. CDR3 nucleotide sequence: TGTGCCAGCAGTGATAAGAGAAATAGCAATCAGCCCCAGCATTTT. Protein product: CASSDKRNSNQPQHF.

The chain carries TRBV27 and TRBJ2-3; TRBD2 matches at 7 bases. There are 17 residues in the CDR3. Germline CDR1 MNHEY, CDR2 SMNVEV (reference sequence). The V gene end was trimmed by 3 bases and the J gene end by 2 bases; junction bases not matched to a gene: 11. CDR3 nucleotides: TGTGCCAGCAGTTTCAGGCGGGACTACCTTCTCACAGATACGCAGTATTTT. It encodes CASSFRRDYLLTDTQYF.

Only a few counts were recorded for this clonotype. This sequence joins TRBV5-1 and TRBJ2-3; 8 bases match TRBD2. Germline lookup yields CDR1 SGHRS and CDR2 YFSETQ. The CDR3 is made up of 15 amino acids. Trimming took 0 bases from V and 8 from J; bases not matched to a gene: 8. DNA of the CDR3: TGCGCCAGCAGCTTGGATGGTACTAGCGGATCTACGCAGTATTTT. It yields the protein CASSLDGTSGSTQYF.

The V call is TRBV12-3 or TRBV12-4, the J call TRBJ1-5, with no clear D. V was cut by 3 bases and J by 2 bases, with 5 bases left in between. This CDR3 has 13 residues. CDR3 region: CASSFPGNQPQHF. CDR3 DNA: TGTGCCAGCAGTTTTCCAGGCAATCAGCCCCAGCATTTT.

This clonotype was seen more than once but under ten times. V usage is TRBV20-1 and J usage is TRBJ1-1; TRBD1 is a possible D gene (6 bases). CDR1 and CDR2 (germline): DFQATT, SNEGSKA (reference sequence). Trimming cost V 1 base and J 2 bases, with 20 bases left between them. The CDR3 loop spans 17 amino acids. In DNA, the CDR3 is TGCAGTGCTAGAGGTAACGCAGGGACAACCTCAAACACTGAAGCTTTCTTT. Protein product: CSARGNAGTTSNTEAFF.